The subject of this entry is one T cell receptor beta chain. Its antigen is currently not known. Nothing much larger sits one base from this clone, and base qualities are not available. The CDR3 has 15 amino acids, counting the end cysteine and phenylalanine. Only the CDR3 part of the read is kept: 45 bases, read in frame from the first base. The germline V gene specifies MNHEY as CDR1 and SVGAGI as CDR2. V is cut by 2 bases and J by 1 base, and the space between the germline ends is 9 bases. This sample was taken from a study of cytomegalovirus exposure and HLA in healthy donors (dated by TCRdb to about 2017). About the investigation overall: An earlier analysis of a few hundred of the donors reported 276 Gb of sequence data and 117 million unique TCR beta sequences obtained from about 170 million T cells. An early release that covered fewer than 750 HLA-typed donors contained about 300 gigabases of sequencing data and tens of millions of unique TCR sequences. Of the roughly 420 genotyped donors, less than 85% were placed in the genetic ancestry cluster associated with self-reported Caucasian donors. The aim of the study was to test whether cataloging public T cell receptors could identify signatures of past pathogen exposure. The study used immunosequencing to profile the T cell repertoires of some 600 subjects and linked those repertoires to cytomegalovirus serostatus. Besides the first cohort of around 700 subjects, a separate validation cohort made up of roughly 120 different subjects was used. High-throughput TCR immunosequencing, statistical association of individual TCRs with disease status, and machine learning were combined to predict cytomegalovirus infection status. To study patterns of TCR occurrence, a later analysis re-analyzed previously published TCR beta repertoires from 550 to 800 donors and added high-resolution HLA genotyping. Rather than drawing on any new phenotypic data, the later analysis identified candidate immune exposures from TCR beta sequences and the way those sequences occurred across donors. An earlier analysis of some 600 of the donors applied high-throughput TCR beta sequencing to assess whether each TCR beta V gene segment acted as functional or pseudogenic. Donor age, sex, ethnicity and CMV serostatus were compiled together with the repertoire data. Genome-wide SNP genotypes for about 55% of the roughly 670 donors were used in a later genetic analysis, which treated that subset as a discovery cohort. Every repertoire in the discovery cohort had been generated on one and the same sequencing platform. HLA typing included class I and class II loci at four-digit resolution. Typing coverage differed by locus: A, B, C, DRB1 and DQB1 were typed in about 620-630 donors, DQA1 in 522, DPA1 in around 580, and DPB1 in 450 to 480. Because of strong linkage in the cohort, four to six DR-DQ haplotypes were treated as single units for association and clustering. Across about 380 genotyped donors of the cohort, an average of about 220,000 unique TCR beta nucleotide sequences per donor were sequenced, and approximately 19% of those sequences were non-productive.

In total, roughly 670 healthy bone marrow donors made up the cohort. At the time of sampling, all cohort members were nominally healthy, though unrecorded immune exposures were likely present. The donor tested CMV seropositive and was one of the 289 seropositive cohort members. Every donor gave a peripheral blood sample, and the peripheral blood mononuclear cells from that sample were used for TCR beta sequencing. Genomic DNA extraction from the blood cell samples was performed with the Qiagen DNeasy Blood Extraction Kit. The receptor library was made with the immunoSEQ multiplex PCR assay. A mixture of 60 forward primers for TCR Vbeta segments and 13 reverse primers for TCR Jbeta segments was used in the multiplex PCR. The CDR3 region of rearranged TCR beta genes was amplified from genomic DNA with a multiplex PCR assay. On the Illumina HiSeq System, the amplified TCR beta libraries were sequenced as 87-base-pair reads. On the authors' methods: A later analysis counted approximately 76 million unique TCR beta chains across the 550 to 750 repertoires, and approximately 11 million of these chains were shared by at least two donors. To remove PCR and sequencing errors, raw reads were error-corrected and collapsed into unique sequences using a nearest-neighbor algorithm that merged closely related sequences. V, D and J gene segments were assigned by aligning CDR3 sequences to IMGT reference sequences. Each retained sequence needed at least a six-nucleotide match to both a V gene segment and a J gene segment. Rearrangements were classified as productive when the CDR3 lacked stop codons and remained in frame with V and J, and all other rearrangements were classified as non-productive. CDR3 was defined by IMGT convention, running from the second conserved V-encoded cysteine to the conserved J-encoded phenylalanine. The earlier analysis of fewer than 700 of the donors excluded sequences that lacked an unambiguous match to a single V gene segment. In an earlier analysis of approximately 610 of the donors, V segments were called functional above 56.7% productive rearrangements and were called segregating when the between-donor standard deviation exceeded 5%. To diagnose cytomegalovirus status from the catalog of TCR beta chain sequences, a statistical classification framework was built. In a later analysis, TCR nucleotide sequences were compared against IMGT/GENE-DB human TR gene sequences so that V and J genes could be assigned. Using the TCRdist pipeline, a later analysis assigned CDR3 sequences along with most-parsimonious VDJ recombination scenarios. In a later analysis, each TCR beta chain was defined by its CDR3 amino acid sequence together with its V-gene family, and reads without a unique V-gene family were excluded. To address suspected cross-contamination and a sequencing artifact, a later analysis removed roughly 580 highly shared, low-generation-probability nucleotide sequences. In a later analysis, a clonal expansion index was calculated for each public chain from normalized within-repertoire ranks of inferred template counts. In a later analysis, generation probabilities were computed using a VDJ recombination model fitted to out-of-frame rearrangements, and the results were checked against IGoR. A later analysis scored TCR-TCR, TCR-HLA and TCR-CMV co-occurrence with hypergeometric tests, applying a repertoire-size bias correction to TCR pairs. In a later analysis, false discovery rates were estimated by permuting HLA or CMV assignments 20 times. In a later analysis, co-occurring TCRs were grouped using DBSCAN, with TCRdist sequence similarity added in when clustering inside HLA-allele-positive subsets. Co-occurrence clustering excluded repertoires with fewer than 30,000 or more than 120,000 public chains, plus five with anomalous nucleotide sharing. TCRdb retrieved this table from immuneACCESS and kept in-frame rearrangements only. Not all clones are present; in checked studies, unresolved V genes account for under half, and no reason is known for the remainder. V, J and clone size reflect that table, while D and trimming were determined from the DNA. This sample comprises 100,000 to 150,000 clones, more than 65% of them detected only once. 4.5% to 6% of the sample is held by the ten biggest clonotypes.

Results the study describes overall, beyond this receptor: Correlated functional status among segregating V segments might reflect linkage disequilibrium, but an unknown experimental factor could not be ruled out. In vitro tests confirmed that three of the cytomegalovirus-associated TCR beta chains recognize cytomegalovirus antigens. In both the original and validation cohorts, the classifier was reported to diagnose cytomegalovirus status with high specificity and sensitivity. In a later genetic analysis, fewer N-insertions in productive TCRs were reported among donors in an Asian-associated ancestry cluster than the roughly 640-donor mean. Sequencing depth was assumed to be roughly uniform across donors in the presence/absence analyses, though that assumption may not hold. A later analysis associated about 17,000 TCR beta sequences with specific HLA alleles at a false discovery rate of 0.05. According to a later analysis, TCR association rates differed among HLA loci, with DRB1 alleles showing the most associated TCRs and HLA-C alleles showing the fewest. Because counts were too low, about 18 rarely observed V segments, including chromosome 9 orphons, were excluded from the earlier analysis of several hundred of the donors. Because HLA typing was unavailable for some donors at each locus, only the typed subset was used in association tests. In an earlier analysis of approximately 590 of the donors, most TCR beta V segments appeared in productive rearrangements about 90% or about 30% of the time, broadly matching IMGT annotations. In this cohort, only TCR beta chains were sequenced, and detectable features were limited by the absence of alpha or paired-chain data. In a later genetic analysis, a missense DCLRE1C variant was associated with V-gene and J-gene trimming of TCR beta chains, and the association was replicated in an independent cohort. A later analysis found that most CMV-associated TCR beta chains appeared HLA-restricted, with HLA associations seemingly driven largely by CMV exposure. The sequencing pipeline was judged likely to have produced a cluster of highly shared sequence variants as a technical artifact. Across donors, most TCR sequences were observed very rarely, whereas some public TCRs were present in many individuals. The authors suggested that the approach could potentially be extended to other disease states and immunological phenotypes. Several of the top co-occurrence clusters appeared to be linked to parvovirus B19, influenza, CMV and Epstein-Barr virus, according to a later analysis. The only immune exposure information available for the cohort was CMV serostatus. A further reported finding was that TCR beta sequences accurately predicted the HLA-A and HLA-B alleles for most subjects in the first cohort. A later analysis found that HLA-associated TCR beta chains were more clonally expanded and had lower generation probabilities than equally common non-associated chains. When HLA alleles, especially DR and DQ, strongly co-occurred, TCR associations were difficult to assign to individual alleles. The study listed 164 TCR beta chains as associated with cytomegalovirus. The 87-base-pair reads could not distinguish some IMGT-functional V segments, including TRBV6-2 and TRBV6-3, so those segments were excluded.

Recombination linked TRBV6-5 to TRBJ2-1; tentative D gene TRBD2, with 5 bases matching. This clonotype was sampled from a man aged 18-30 years in good health and CMV-seropositive. The specimen was PBMCs. The DNA is TGTGCCAGCAGTTACGACGGGGAGTCCTACAATGAGCAGTTCTTC. This is translated as CASSYDGESYNEQFF.